This TCR beta chain appears in the sequencing data of a study of blood T cells in healthy people across ages. The V and J ends lost 0 bases and 4 bases respectively, with 16 bases between them. The CDR3 consists of 15 residues. Per the germline V gene, CDR1 is SQVTM and CDR2 is ANQGSEA. Primers used in a second PCR of roughly 7 to 12 cycles were a sample-barcoded 5' primer and a J-beta primer mix. TCRdb redid the calling of the 5' RACE reads with MiXCR, one entry per CDR3 protein. Here the sample spans roughly 800,000 distinct CDR3 sequences, roughly 25% being singletons. These same records also appear under a second study, on T cells of mothers and their children.

The rearrangement uses TRBV29-1 and TRBJ2-7; TRBD2 is a possible D gene (5 bases). Sequencing was performed on blood. The receptor comes from a boy younger than 18 in good health. This CDR3 reads CSVEDRSVSGYEQYF. The CDR3 DNA sequence: TGCAGCGTTGAAGATCGGTCGGTTTCGGGGTACGAGCAGTACTTC.